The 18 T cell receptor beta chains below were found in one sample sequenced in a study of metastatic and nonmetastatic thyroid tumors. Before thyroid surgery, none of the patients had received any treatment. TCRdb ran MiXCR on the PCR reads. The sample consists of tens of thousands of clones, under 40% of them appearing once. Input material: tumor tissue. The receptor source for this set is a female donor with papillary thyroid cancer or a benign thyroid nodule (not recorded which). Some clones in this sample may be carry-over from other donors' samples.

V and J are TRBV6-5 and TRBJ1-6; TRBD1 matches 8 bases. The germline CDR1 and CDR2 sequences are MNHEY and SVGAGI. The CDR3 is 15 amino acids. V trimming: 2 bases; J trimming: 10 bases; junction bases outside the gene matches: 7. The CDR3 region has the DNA TGTGCCAGCAGTTACGGCCAGGGGGCATGGTCACCCCTCCACTTT. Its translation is CASSYGQGAWSPLHF.

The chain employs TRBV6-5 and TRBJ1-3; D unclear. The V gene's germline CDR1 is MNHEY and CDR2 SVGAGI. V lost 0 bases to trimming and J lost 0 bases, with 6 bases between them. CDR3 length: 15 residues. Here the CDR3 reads CASSYSTASGNTIYF. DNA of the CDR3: TGTGCCAGCAGTTACTCGACCGCCTCTGGAAACACCATATATTTT.

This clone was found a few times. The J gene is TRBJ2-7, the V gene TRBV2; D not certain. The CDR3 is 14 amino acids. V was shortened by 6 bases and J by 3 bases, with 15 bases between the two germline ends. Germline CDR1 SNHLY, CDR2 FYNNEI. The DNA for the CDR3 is TGTGCCAGCAGGAGTGGAAGACTCCACTACGAGCAGTACTTC. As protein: CASRSGRLHYEQYF.

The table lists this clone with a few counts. The CDR3 region has the DNA TGTGCCAGCAGCGCTCGACCCGGGGGCACAGATACGCAGTATTTT. It codes for CASSARPGGTDTQYF. The rearrangement links TRBV9 to TRBJ2-3, with a possible D match to TRBD2 (5 bases). Germline lookup yields CDR1 SGDLS and CDR2 YYNGEE. The CDR3 is 15 residues long. Trimming stripped 3 bases from V and 1 base from J, with 12 bases between. The whole variable domain, remainder taken from reference TRBV9 and TRBJ2-3, is DSGVTQTPKHLITATGQRVTLRCSPRSGDLSVYWYQQSLDQGLQFLIQYYNGEERAKGNILERFSAQQFPDLHSELNLSSLELGDSALYFCASSARPGGTDTQYFGPGTRLTVL.

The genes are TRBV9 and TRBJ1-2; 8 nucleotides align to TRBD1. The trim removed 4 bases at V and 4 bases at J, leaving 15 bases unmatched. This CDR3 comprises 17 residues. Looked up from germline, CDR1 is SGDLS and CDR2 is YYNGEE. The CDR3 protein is CASSPRRAGGYTYGYTF. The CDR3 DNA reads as TGTGCCAGCAGCCCACGGCGGGCAGGGGGCTATACCTATGGCTACACCTTC.

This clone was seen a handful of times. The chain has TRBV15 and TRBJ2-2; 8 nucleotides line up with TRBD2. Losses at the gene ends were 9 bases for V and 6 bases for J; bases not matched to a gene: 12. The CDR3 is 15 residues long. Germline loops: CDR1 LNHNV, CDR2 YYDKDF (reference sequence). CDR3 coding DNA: TGTGCCACTGGGGTGCGGGGGGTTCGGTCCGGGGAGCTGTTTTTT. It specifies CATGVRGVRSGELFF.

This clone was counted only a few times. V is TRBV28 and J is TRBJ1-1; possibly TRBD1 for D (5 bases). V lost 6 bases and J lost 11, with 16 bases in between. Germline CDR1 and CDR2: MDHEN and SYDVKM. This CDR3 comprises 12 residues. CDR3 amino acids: CASSPLGHPAFF. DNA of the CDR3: TGTGCCAGCAGCCCCCTAGGACACCCGGCTTTCTTT.

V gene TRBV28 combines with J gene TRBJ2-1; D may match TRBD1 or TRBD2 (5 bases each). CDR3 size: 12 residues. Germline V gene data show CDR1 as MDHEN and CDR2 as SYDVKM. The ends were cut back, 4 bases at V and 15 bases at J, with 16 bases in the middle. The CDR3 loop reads CASSSGSVGRFF. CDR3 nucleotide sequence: TGTGCCAGCAGTTCAGGGTCAGTGGGGAGGTTCTTC.

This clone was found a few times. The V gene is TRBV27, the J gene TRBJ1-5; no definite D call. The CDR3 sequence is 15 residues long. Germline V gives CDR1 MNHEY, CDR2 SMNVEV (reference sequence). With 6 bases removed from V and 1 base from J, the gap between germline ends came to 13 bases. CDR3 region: CASRLVGYSNQPQHF. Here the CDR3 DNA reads TGTGCCAGCAGACTGGTTGGGTACAGCAATCAGCCCCAGCATTTT.

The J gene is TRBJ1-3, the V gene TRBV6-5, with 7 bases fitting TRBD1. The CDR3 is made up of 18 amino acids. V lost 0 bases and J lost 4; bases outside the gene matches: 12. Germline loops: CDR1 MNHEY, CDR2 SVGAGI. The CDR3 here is CASSYSSAGGTGGNTIYF. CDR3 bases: TGTGCCAGCAGTTACTCATCTGCAGGGGGGACGGGGGGAAACACCATATATTTT.

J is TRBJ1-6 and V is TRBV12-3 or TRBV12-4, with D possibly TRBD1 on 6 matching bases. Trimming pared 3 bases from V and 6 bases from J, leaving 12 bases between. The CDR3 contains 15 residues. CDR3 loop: CASSFGPGVNSPLHF. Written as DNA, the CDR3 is TGTGCCAGCAGTTTTGGGCCAGGGGTTAATTCACCCCTCCACTTT.

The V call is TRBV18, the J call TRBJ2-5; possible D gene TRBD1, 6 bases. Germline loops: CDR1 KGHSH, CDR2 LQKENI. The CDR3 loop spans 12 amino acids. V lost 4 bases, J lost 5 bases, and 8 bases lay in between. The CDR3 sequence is CASSQGDETQYF. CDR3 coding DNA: TGTGCCAGCTCACAGGGGGATGAGACCCAGTACTTC.

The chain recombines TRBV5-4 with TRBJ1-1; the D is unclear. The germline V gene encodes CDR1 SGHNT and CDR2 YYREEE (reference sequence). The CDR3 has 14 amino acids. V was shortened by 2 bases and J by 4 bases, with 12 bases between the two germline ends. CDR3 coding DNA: TGTGCCAGCAGCTTTACGGGGTTGAGCACTGAAGCTTTCTTT. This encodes CASSFTGLSTEAFF.

The CDR3 region has the DNA TGCAGTGCTCTTAGGACTCGCGGTGGTACGGAGCTGTTTTTT. As protein: CSALRTRGGTELFF. This rearrangement joins TRBV20-1 to TRBJ2-2; perhaps TRBD2 as D (5 bases). Germline V lookup: CDR1 DFQATT, CDR2 SNEGSKA (reference sequence). Trimming took off 5 bases at V and 10 bases at J, with 20 bases between the two ends. The CDR3 consists of 14 residues.

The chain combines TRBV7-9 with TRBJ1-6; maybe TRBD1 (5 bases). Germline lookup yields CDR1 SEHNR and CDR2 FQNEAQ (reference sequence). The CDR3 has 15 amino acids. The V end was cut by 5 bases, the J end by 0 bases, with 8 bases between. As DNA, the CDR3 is TGTGCCAGCAGCGGGGGGTCCTCCTATAATTCACCCCTCCACTTT. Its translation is CASSGGSSYNSPLHF.

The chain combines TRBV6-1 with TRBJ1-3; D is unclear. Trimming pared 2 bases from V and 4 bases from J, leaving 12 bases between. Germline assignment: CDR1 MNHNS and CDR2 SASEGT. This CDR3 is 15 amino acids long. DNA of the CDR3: TGTGCCAGCAGTGAAATCGGAGGGTCAGGAAACACCATATATTTT. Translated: CASSEIGGSGNTIYF.

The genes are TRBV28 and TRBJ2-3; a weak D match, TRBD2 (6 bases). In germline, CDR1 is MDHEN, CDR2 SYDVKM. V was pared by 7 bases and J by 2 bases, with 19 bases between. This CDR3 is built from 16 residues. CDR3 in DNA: TGTGCCAGCACCATAGGTGCGGGATGGTTCACAGATACGCAGTATTTT. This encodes CASTIGAGWFTDTQYF. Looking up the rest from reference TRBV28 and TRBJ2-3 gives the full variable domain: DVKVTQSSRYLVKRTGEKVFLECVQDMDHENMFWYRQDPGLGLRLIYFSYDVKMKEKGDIPEGYSVSREKKERFSLILESASTNQTSMYLCASTIGAGWFTDTQYFGPGTRLTVL.

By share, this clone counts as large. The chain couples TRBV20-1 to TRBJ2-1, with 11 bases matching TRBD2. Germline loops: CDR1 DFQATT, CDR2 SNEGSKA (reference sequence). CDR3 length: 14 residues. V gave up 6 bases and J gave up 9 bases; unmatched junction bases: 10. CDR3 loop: CSALTSGSVSEQFF. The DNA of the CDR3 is TGCAGTGCGTTAACTAGCGGGAGTGTCAGTGAGCAGTTCTTC.